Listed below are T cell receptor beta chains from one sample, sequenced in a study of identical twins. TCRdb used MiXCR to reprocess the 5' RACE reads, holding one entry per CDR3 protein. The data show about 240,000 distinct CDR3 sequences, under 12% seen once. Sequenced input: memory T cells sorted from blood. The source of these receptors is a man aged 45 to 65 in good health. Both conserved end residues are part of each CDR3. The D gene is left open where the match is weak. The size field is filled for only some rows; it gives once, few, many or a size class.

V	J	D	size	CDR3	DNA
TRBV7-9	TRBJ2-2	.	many	CASSPWRVRAGELFF	TGTGCCAGCAGTCCATGGCGAGTAAGGGCCGGGGAGCTGTTTTTT
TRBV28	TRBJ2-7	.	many	CASSPGHFAYEQYF	TGTGCCAGCAGCCCGGGACATTTCGCCTACGAGCAGTACTTC
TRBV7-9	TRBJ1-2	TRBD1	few	CASSASGTGAGYTF	TGTGCCAGCAGCGCTTCCGGGACAGGGGCTGGCTACACCTTC
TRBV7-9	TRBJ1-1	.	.	CASSHQAGQILNTEAFF	TGTGCCAGCAGCCACCAGGCGGGCCAGATATTGAACACTGAAGCTTTCTTT
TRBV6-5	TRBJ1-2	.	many	CASSSRQVNYGYTF	TGTGCCAGCAGTTCCCGACAGGTGAACTATGGCTACACCTTC
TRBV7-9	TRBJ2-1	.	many	CASRGSGNSYNEQFF	TGTGCTTCGAGGGGGTCCGGAAACTCCTACAATGAGCAGTTCTTC
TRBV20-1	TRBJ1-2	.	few	CSARALDYGYTF	TGCAGTGCTAGAGCCCTGGACTATGGCTACACCTTC
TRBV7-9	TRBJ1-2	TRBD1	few	CASSSSGTGEGYTF	TGTGCCAGCAGCTCCTCCGGGACAGGGGAAGGCTACACCTTC
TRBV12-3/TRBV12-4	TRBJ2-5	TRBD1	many	CASSLGYTGGLQETQYF	TGTGCCAGCAGTTTAGGGTATACAGGGGGCCTCCAAGAGACCCAGTACTTC
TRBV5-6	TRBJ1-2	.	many	CASSSSGGALYGYTF	TGTGCCAGCAGCTCGAGTGGGGGGGCCCTCTATGGCTACACCTTC
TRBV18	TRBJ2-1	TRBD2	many	CASSPPPLAGVNEQFF	TGTGCCAGCTCACCACCCCCACTAGCGGGAGTTAATGAGCAGTTCTTC
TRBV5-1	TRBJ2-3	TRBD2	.	CASSPTSGGSDAQYF	TGCGCCAGCAGTCCAACCAGCGGGGGATCAGATGCGCAGTATTTT
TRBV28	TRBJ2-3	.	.	CASRLIGGTQYF	TGTGCCAGCAGGTTGATCGGGGGTACGCAGTATTTT
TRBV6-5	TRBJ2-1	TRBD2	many	CASSYSIAGHDNEQFF	TGTGCCAGCAGTTACTCGATAGCGGGGCACGACAATGAGCAGTTCTTC
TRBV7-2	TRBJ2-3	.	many	CASSPRFSTDTQYF	TGTGCCAGCAGCCCCAGGTTTTCCACAGATACGCAGTATTTT
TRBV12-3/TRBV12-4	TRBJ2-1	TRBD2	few	CASSPAWVAGHEQFF	TGTGCCAGCAGTCCTGCTTGGGTAGCGGGTCATGAGCAGTTCTTC
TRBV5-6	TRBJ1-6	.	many	CASSLLRQASNSPLHF	TGTGCCAGCAGCTTGTTGCGGCAGGCGAGTAATTCACCCCTCCACTTT
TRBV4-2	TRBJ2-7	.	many	CASSQDREYEQYF	TGTGCCAGCAGCCAAGATCGAGAGTACGAGCAGTACTTC
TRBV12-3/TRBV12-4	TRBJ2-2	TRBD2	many	CASSFERGVTGELFF	TGTGCCAGCAGTTTCGAGCGGGGGGTCACCGGGGAGCTGTTTTTT
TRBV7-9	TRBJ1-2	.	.	CASSQTSGGYYYGYTF	TGTGCCAGCAGCCAAACCTCGGGGGGGTACTACTATGGCTACACCTTC
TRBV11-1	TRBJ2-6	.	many	CASSLAVQVLRGGANVLTF	TGTGCCAGCAGCTTAGCCGTCCAGGTTCTTCGTGGTGGGGCCAACGTCCTGACTTTC
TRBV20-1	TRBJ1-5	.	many	CSASRHSLQPQHF	TGCAGTGCTAGTCGCCATTCTCTCCAGCCCCAGCATTTT
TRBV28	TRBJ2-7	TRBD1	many	CASSPIDRVVYEQYF	TGTGCCAGCAGTCCCATCGACAGGGTTGTGTACGAGCAGTACTTC
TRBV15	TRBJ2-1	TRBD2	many	CATSSFRGAYNEQFF	TGTGCCACCAGCAGTTTTCGGGGGGCCTACAATGAGCAGTTCTTC
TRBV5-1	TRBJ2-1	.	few	CASSLGFNNEQFF	TGCGCCAGCAGCCTGGGGTTTAACAATGAGCAGTTCTTC
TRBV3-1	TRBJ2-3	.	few	CASSQSSRTQYF	TGTGCCAGCAGCCAAAGCTCGCGTACGCAGTATTTT
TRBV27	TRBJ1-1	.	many	CASSLEGNTEAFF	TGTGCCAGCAGTTTAGAGGGGAACACTGAAGCTTTCTTT
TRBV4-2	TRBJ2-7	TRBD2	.	CASSQETSGWYSAYEQYF	TGTGCCAGCAGCCAAGAGACTAGCGGGTGGTACTCGGCCTACGAGCAGTACTTC
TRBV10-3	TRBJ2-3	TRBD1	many	CAISSGTATDTQYF	TGTGCCATCAGCTCCGGGACAGCCACAGATACGCAGTATTTT
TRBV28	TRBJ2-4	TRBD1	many	CASSKPGQGRNIQYF	TGTGCCAGCAGCAAACCGGGACAGGGGAGAAACATTCAGTACTTC
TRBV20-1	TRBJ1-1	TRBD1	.	CSAPYRGMNTEAFF	TGCAGTGCTCCATACAGGGGCATGAACACTGAAGCTTTCTTT
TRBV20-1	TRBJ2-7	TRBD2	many	CSARVAGGFYEQYF	TGCAGTGCTAGAGTGGCGGGAGGATTCTACGAGCAGTACTTC
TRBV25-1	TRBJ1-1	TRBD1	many	CASRASGGTEAFF	TGTGCCAGCAGAGCGTCAGGGGGCACTGAAGCTTTCTTT
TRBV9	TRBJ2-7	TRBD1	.	CASSVGGPGGGEQYF	TGTGCCAGCAGCGTAGGGGGACCAGGGGGCGGAGAGCAGTACTTC
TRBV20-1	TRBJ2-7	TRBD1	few	CSARKTGGGYEQYF	TGCAGTGCTAGAAAAACAGGGGGCGGCTACGAGCAGTACTTC
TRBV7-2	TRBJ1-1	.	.	CASSLGTGRAFF	TGTGCCAGCAGCTTAGGAACAGGGAGAGCTTTCTTT
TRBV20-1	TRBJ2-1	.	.	CSASGRVTYNEQFF	TGCAGTGCTAGCGGTAGGGTTACCTACAATGAGCAGTTCTTC
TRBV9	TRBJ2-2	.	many	CASSVGAGHTGELFF	TGTGCCAGCAGCGTAGGAGCAGGGCACACCGGGGAGCTGTTTTTT
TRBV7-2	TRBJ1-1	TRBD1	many	CASSLRQGAHRNTEAFF	TGTGCCAGCAGCCTGAGACAGGGGGCGCACCGGAACACTGAAGCTTTCTTT
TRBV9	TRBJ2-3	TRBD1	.	CASRPGQGADTQYF	TGTGCCAGCCGACCGGGACAGGGGGCAGATACGCAGTATTTT
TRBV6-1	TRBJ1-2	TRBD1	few	CASSAEDRVVNTF	TGTGCCAGCAGTGCCGAGGACAGGGTGGTTAACACCTTC
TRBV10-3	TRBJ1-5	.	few	CAISEVSNQPQHF	TGTGCCATCAGTGAGGTCAGCAATCAGCCCCAGCATTTT
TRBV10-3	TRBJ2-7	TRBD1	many	CAISEATGGRTPEQYF	TGTGCCATCAGTGAGGCAACAGGGGGACGCACCCCAGAGCAGTACTTC
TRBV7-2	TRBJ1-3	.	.	CASGRYSGNTIYF	TGTGCCAGCGGACGGTACTCTGGAAACACCATATATTTT
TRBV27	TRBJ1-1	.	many	CASRDNTEAFF	TGTGCCAGCAGGGATAACACTGAAGCTTTCTTT
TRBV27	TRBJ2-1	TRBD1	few	CASTLRGQGMAYNEQFF	TGTGCCAGCACCCTGCGGGGACAGGGGATGGCATACAATGAGCAGTTCTTC
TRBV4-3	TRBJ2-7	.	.	CASSQEPSAYEQYF	TGCGCCAGCAGCCAAGAACCTAGCGCCTACGAGCAGTACTTC
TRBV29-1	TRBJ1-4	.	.	CSVSDSPNEKLFF	TGCAGCGTTTCTGACAGCCCTAATGAAAAACTGTTTTTT
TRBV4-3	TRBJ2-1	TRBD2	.	CASRPTAGVLTHEQFF	TGCGCCAGCAGACCGACAGCGGGAGTCCTTACGCATGAGCAGTTCTTC
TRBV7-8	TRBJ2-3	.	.	CASLPPGGLSTDTQYF	TGTGCCAGCCTCCCCCCAGGGGGACTATCCACAGATACGCAGTATTTT
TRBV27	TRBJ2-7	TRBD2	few	CASSSYKKREGRYEQYF	TGTGCCAGCAGCTCCTATAAGAAGCGGGAGGGCCGGTACGAGCAGTACTTC
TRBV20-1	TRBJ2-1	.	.	CSARAQGGKGLEQFF	TGCAGTGCTAGGGCACAGGGTGGGAAGGGTCTTGAGCAGTTCTTC
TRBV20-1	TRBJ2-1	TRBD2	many	CSARGGPSGSVYEQFF	TGCAGTGCTAGAGGGGGCCCTAGCGGGAGCGTCTATGAGCAGTTCTTC
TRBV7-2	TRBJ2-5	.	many	CASSPRDGETQYF	TGTGCCAGCAGCCCGAGGGACGGGGAGACCCAGTACTTC
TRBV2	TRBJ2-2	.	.	CASSEMETGELFF	TGTGCCAGCAGTGAAATGGAGACCGGGGAGCTGTTTTTT
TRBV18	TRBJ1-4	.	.	CASSPVPGQGEKLFF	TGTGCCAGCTCACCAGTCCCGGGGCAAGGTGAAAAACTGTTTTTT
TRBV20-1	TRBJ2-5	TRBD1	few	CSARDFTGETETQYF	TGCAGTGCTAGAGATTTTACAGGGGAAACGGAGACCCAGTACTTC